This TCR beta chain was observed in a study of identifying expanded T cells in peripheral blood. The repertoire was sequenced with immunoSEQ multiplex PCR; TCRdb's copy has only in-frame clones and lacks some. The sample includes roughly 56,000 clones, about four fifths of them seen just once. Germline V gene lookup returns CDR1 MDHEN and CDR2 SYDVKM. CDR3 length: 14 residues. V lost 9 bases and J 6 bases, leaving 18 bases between the germline ends. Collection occurred without any documented infections or immune events in donors. V gene TRBV28 combines with J gene TRBJ1-5; possible D gene TRBD1, 5 bases. The receptor was derived from a person aged 18 to 70 in good health. Sequenced sample: blood. CDR3 nucleotides: TGTGCCAGTCTACGGGGTCAGGGCTTTCAGCCCCAGCATTTT. This codes for CASLRGQGFQPQHF.